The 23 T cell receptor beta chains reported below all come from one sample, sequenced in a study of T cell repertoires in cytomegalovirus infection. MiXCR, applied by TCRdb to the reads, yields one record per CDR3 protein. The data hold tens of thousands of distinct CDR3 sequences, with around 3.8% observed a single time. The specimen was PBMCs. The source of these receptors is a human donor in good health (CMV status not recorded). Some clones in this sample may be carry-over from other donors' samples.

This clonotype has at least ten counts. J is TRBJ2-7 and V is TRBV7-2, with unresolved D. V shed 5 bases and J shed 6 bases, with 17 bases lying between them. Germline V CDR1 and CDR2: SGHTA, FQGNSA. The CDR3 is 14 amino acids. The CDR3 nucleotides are TGTGCCAGCAGCCGCGAGTGGGCCCAAGGCGAGCAGTACTTC. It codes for CASSREWAQGEQYF.

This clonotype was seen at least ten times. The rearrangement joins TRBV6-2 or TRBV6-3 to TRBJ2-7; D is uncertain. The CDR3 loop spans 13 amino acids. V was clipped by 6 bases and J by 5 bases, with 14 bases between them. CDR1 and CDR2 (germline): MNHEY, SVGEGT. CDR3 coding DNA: TGTGCCAGCAGGGGGTCTAGTGTGGACGAGCAGTACTTC. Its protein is CASRGSSVDEQYF.

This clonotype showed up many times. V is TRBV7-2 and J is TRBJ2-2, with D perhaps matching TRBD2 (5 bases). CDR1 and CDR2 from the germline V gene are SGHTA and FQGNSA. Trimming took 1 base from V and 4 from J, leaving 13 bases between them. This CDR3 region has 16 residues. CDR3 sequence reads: CASSLGSASTTGELFF. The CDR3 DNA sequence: TGTGCCAGCAGCTTAGGTAGCGCCAGTACCACCGGGGAGCTGTTTTTT.

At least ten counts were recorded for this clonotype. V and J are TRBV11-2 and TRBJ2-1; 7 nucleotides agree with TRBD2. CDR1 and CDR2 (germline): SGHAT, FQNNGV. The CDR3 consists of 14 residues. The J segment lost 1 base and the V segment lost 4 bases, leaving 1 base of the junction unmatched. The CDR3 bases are TGTGCCAGCAGCTCACTAGCGTCCTACAATGAGCAGTTCTTC. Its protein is CASSSLASYNEQFF.

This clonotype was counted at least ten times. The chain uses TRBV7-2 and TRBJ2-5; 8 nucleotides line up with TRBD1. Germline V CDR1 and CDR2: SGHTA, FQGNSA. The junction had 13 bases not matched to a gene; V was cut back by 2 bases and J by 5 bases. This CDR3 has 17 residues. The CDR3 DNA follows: TGTGCCAGCAGCTTAACAGGTTCAGGGGGCGTCCGGGAGACCCAGTACTTC. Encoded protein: CASSLTGSGGVRETQYF.

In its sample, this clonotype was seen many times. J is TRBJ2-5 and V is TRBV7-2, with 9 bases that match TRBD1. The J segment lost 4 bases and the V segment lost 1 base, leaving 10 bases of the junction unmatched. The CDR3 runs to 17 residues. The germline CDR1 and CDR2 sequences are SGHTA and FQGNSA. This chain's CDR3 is CASSLVPGQGGRETQYF. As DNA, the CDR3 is TGTGCCAGCAGCTTAGTTCCGGGACAGGGAGGGCGAGAGACCCAGTACTTC.

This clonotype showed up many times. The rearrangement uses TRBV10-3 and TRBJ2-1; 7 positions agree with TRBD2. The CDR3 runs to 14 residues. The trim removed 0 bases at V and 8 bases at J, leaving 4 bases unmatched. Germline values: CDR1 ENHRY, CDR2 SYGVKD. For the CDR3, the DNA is TGTGCCATCAGTGAGTCGTTAGCGGGCGATGAGCAGTTCTTC. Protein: CAISESLAGDEQFF.

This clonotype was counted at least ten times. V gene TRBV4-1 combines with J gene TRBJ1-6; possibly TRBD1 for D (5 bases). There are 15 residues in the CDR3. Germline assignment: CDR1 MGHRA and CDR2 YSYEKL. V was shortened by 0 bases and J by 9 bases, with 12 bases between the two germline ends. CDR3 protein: CASSQDAGPRSPLHF. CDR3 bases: TGCGCCAGCAGCCAAGATGCGGGGCCTCGTTCACCCCTCCACTTT.

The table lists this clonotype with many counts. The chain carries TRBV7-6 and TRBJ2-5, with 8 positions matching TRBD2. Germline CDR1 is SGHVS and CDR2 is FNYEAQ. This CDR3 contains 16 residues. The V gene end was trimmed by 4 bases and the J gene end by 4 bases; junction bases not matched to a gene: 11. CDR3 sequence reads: CASSSRLAGRTETQYF. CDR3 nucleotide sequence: TGTGCCAGCAGCTCCCGCTTAGCGGGGCGCACAGAGACCCAGTACTTC.

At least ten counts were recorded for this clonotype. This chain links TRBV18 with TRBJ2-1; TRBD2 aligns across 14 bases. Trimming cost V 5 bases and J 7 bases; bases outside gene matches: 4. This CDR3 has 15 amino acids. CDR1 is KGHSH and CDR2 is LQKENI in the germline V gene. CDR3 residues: CASSGLAGGQNEQFF. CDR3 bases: TGTGCCAGCTCAGGACTAGCGGGAGGTCAAAATGAGCAGTTCTTC. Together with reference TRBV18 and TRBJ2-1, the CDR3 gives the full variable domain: NAGVMQNPRHLVRRRGQEARLRCSPMKGHSHVYWYRQLPEEGLKFMVYLQKENIIDESGMPKERFSAEFPKEGPSILRIQQVVRGDSAAYFCASSGLAGGQNEQFFGPGTRLTVL.

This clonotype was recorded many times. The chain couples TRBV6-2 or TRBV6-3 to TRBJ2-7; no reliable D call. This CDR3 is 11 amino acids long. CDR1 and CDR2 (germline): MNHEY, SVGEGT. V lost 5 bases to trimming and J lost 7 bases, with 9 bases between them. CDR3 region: CASSNRMEQYF. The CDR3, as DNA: TGTGCCAGCAGTAACCGGATGGAGCAGTACTTC.

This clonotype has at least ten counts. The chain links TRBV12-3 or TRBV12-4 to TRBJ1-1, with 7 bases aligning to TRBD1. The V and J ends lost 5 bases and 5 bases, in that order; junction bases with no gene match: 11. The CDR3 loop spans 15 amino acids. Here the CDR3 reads CASSPLPRGGTEAFF. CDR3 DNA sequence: TGTGCCAGCAGTCCTCTTCCCAGGGGGGGGACTGAAGCTTTCTTT.

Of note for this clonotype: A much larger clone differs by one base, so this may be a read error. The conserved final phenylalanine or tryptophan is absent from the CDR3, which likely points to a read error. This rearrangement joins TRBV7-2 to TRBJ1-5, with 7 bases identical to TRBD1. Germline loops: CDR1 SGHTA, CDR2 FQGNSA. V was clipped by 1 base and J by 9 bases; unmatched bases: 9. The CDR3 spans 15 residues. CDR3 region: CASSLVGTDLRPQHL. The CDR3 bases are TGTGCCAGCAGCTTAGTAGGGACAGACCTTAGGCCCCAGCATCTT.

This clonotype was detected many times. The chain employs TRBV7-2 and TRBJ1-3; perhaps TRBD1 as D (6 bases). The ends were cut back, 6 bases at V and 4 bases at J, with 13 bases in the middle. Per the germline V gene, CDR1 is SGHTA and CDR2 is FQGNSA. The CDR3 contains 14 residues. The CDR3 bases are TGTGCCAGCAGTGACAGGTTCCCCGGAAACACCATATATTTT. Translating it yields CASSDRFPGNTIYF.

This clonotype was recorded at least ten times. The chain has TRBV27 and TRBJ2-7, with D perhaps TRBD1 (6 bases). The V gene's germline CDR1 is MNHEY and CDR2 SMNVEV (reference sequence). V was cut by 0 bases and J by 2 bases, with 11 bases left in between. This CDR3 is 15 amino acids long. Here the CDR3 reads CASSLSTGPAYEQYF. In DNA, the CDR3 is TGTGCCAGCAGTTTATCTACAGGGCCTGCCTACGAGCAGTACTTC.

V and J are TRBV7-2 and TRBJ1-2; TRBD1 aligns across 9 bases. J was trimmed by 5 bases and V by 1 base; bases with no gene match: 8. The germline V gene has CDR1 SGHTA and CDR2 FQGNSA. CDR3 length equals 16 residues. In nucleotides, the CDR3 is TGTGCCAGCAGCTTAGTAACAGGGGGCTCAGGTTATGGCTACACCTTC. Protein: CASSLVTGGSGYGYTF.

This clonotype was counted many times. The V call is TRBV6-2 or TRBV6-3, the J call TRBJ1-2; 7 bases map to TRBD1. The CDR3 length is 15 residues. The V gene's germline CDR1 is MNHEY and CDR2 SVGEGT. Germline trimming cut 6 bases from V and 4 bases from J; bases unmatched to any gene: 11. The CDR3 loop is CASRQNRGNSYGYTF. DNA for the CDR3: TGTGCCAGCAGGCAAAACAGGGGTAATTCCTATGGCTACACCTTC.

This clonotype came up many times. The CDR3 loop is CSATSGHMDTQYF. CDR3 DNA: TGCAGTGCTACTAGCGGTCACATGGATACGCAGTATTTT. The chain carries TRBV20-1 and TRBJ2-3, with 7 bases that match TRBD2. The CDR3 extends over 13 amino acids. The trim removed 4 bases at V and 6 bases at J, leaving 7 bases unmatched. Germline CDR1 and CDR2: DFQATT and SNEGSKA (reference sequence).

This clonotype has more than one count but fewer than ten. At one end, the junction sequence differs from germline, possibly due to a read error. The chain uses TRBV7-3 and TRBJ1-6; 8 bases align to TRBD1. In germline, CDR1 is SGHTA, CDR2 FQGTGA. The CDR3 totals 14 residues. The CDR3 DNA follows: TGTGCCAGCAGCGTAACAGGGGGAAATTCACCCCTCCACTTT. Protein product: CASSVTGGNSPLHF.

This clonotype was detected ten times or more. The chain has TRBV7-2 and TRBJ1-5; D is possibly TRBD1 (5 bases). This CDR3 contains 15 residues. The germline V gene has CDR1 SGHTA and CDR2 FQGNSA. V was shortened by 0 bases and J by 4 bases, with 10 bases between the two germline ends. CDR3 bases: TGTGCCAGCAGCTTAGCGGGGCCCGGAAATCAGCCCCAGCATTTT. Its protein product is CASSLAGPGNQPQHF.

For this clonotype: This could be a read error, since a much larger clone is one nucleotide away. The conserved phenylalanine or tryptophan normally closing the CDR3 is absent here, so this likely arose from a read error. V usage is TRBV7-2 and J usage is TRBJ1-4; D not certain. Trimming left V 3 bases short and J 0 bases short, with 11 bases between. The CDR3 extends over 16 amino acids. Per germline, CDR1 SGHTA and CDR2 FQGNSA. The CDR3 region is CASSLQGIATNEKLFS. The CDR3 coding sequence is TGTGCCAGCAGCTTGCAAGGGATAGCAACTAATGAAAAACTGTTTTCT.

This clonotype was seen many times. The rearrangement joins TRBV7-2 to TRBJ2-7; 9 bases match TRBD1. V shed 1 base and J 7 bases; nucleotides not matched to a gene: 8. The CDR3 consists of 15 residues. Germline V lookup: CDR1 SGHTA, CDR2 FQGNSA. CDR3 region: CASSLERDRALEQYF. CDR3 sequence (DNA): TGTGCCAGCAGCTTAGAACGGGACAGGGCGCTGGAGCAGTACTTC.

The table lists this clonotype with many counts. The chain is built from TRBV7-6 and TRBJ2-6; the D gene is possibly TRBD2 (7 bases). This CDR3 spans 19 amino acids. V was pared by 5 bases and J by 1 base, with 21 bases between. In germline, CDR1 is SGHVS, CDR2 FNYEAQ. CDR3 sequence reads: CASSLSGGGLTSGANVLTF. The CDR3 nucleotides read TGTGCCAGCAGCCTAAGCGGCGGGGGCCTAACTTCTGGGGCCAACGTCCTGACTTTC. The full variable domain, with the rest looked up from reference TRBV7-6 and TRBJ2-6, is GAGVSQSPRYKVTKRGQDVALRCDPISGHVSLYWYRQALGQGPEFLTYFNYEAQQDKSGLPNDRFSAERPEGSISTLTIQRTEQRDSAMYRCASSLSGGGLTSGANVLTFGAGSRLTVL.